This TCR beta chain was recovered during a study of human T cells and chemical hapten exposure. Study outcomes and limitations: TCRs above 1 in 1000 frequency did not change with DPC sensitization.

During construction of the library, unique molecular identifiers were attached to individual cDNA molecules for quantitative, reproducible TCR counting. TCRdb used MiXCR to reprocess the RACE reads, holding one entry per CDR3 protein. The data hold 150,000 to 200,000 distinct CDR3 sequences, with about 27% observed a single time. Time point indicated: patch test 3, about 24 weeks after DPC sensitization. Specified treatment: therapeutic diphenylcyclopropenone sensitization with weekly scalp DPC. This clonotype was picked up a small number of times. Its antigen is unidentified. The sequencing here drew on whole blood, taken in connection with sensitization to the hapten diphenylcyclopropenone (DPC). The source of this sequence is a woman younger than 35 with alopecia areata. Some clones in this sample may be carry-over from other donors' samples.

The CDR3 nucleotides read TGTGCCAGCTCACCCCGAGGGACAGATACGCAGTATTTT. Its protein is CASSPRGTDTQYF. The chain carries TRBV18 and TRBJ2-3; D is perhaps TRBD2 (5 bases). This CDR3 is 13 amino acids long. Trimming removed 3 bases from V and 3 bases from J, with 7 bases in between. Germline assignment: CDR1 KGHSH and CDR2 LQKENI.